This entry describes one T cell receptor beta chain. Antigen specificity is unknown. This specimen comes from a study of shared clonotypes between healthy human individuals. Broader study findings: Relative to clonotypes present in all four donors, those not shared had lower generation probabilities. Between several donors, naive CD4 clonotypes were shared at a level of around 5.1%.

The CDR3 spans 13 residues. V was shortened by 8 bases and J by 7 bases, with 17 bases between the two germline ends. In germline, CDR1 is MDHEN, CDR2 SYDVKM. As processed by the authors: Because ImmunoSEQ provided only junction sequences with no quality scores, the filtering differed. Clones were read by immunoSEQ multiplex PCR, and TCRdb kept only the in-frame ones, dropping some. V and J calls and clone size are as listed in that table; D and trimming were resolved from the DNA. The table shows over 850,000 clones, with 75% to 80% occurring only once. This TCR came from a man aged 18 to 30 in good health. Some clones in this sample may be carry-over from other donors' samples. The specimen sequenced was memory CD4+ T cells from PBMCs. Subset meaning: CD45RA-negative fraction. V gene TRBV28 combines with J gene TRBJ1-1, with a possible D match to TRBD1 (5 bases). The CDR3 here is CASSTAEGHEAFF. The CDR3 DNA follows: TGTGCCAGCTCCACGGCAGAGGGGCATGAAGCTTTCTTT. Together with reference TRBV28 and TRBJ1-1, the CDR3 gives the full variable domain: DVKVTQSSRYLVKRTGEKVFLECVQDMDHENMFWYRQDPGLGLRLIYFSYDVKMKEKGDIPEGYSVSREKKERFSLILESASTNQTSMYLCASSTAEGHEAFFGQGTRLTVV.